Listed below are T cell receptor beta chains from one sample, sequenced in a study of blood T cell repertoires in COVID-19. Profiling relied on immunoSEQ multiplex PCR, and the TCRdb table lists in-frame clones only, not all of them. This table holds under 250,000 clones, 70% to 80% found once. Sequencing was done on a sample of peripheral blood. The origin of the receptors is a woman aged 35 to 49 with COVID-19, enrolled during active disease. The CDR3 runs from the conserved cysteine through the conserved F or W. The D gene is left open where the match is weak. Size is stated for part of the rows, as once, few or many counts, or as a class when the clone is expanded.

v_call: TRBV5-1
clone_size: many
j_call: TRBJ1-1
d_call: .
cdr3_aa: CASKGETEAFF
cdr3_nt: TGCGCCAGCAAAGGGGAAACTGAAGCTTTCTTT

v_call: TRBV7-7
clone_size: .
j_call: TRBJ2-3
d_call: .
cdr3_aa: CASSLAPQSDTQYF
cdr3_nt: TGTGCCAGCAGCTTAGCGCCCCAGTCAGATACGCAGTATTTT

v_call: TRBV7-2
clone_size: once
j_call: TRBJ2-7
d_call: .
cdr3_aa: CASSIFSDSEQYF
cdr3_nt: TGTGCCAGCAGCATATTTTCAGACAGCGAGCAGTACTTC

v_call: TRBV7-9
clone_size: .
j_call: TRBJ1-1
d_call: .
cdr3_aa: CASSSYRENTEAFF
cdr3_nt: TGTGCCAGCAGCTCATACAGGGAGAACACTGAAGCTTTCTTT

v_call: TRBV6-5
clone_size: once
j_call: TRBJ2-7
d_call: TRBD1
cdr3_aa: CASSYYRDRDTYEQYF
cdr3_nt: TGTGCCAGCAGTTATTATCGGGACAGGGATACCTACGAGCAGTACTTC

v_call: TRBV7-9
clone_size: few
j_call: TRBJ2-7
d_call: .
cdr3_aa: CASSLAGSSSYEQYF
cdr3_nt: TGTGCCAGCAGCTTAGCCGGGAGTTCCTCCTACGAGCAGTACTTC

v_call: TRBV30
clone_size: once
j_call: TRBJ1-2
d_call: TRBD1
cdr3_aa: CAWSQGAIYGYTF
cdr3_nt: TGTGCCTGGAGTCAGGGGGCTATCTATGGCTACACCTTC

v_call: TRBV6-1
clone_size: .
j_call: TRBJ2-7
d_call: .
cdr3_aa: CASSDPRLIEQYF
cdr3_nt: TGTGCCAGCAGTGACCCCCGACTGATCGAGCAGTACTTC

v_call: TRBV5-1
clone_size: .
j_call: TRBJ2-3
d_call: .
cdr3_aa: CASSLSGYTDTQYF
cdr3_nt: TGCGCCAGCAGCTTGTCCGGGTACACAGATACGCAGTATTTT

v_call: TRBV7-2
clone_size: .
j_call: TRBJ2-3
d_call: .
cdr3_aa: CASSFRGGGMDTQYF
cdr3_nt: TGTGCCAGCAGCTTTAGGGGGGGCGGAATGGATACGCAGTATTTT

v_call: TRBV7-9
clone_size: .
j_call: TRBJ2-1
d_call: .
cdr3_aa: CASTQKDSYNEQFF
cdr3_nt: TGTGCCAGCACACAGAAAGACTCCTACAATGAGCAGTTCTTC

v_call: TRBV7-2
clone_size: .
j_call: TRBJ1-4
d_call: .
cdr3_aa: CASSFGGTNEKLFF
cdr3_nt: TGTGCCAGCAGCTTCGGAGGAACTAATGAAAAACTGTTTTTT

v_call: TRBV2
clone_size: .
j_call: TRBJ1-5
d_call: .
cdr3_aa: CASRRGGNQPQHF
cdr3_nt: TGTGCCAGCAGGCGGGGGGGTAATCAGCCCCAGCATTTT

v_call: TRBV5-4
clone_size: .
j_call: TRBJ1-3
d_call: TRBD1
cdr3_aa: CASSLRQGIYSGNTIYF
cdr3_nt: TGTGCCAGCAGCTTACGACAGGGGATATACTCTGGAAACACCATATATTTT

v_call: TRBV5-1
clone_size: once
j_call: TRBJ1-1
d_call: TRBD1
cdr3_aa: CASSLQGARGTEAFF
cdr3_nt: TGCGCCAGCAGCTTACAGGGGGCAAGGGGCACTGAAGCTTTCTTT

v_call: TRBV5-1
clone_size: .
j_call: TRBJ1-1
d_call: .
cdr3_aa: CASSLVSGADTEAFF
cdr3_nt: TGCGCCAGCAGCTTGGTTTCAGGGGCTGACACTGAAGCTTTCTTT

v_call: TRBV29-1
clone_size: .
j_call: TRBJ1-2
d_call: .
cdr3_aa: CSVEERRGRLGGYTF
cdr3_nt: TGCAGCGTTGAAGAGCGAAGGGGCCGTCTCGGTGGCTACACCTTC

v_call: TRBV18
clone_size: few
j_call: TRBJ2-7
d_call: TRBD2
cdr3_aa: CASSPEDGSGVAGTYEQYF
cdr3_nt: TGTGCCAGCTCACCTGAGGACGGCTCCGGAGTAGCGGGGACCTACGAGCAGTACTTC

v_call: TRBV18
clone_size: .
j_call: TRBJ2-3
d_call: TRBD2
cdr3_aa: CASSPFSSGLTDTQYF
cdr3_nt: TGTGCCAGCTCACCTTTCTCTAGCGGCCTCACAGATACGCAGTATTTT

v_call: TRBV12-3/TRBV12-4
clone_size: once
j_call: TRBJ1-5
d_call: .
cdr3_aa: CASSRNQPQHF
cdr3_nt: TGTGCCAGCAGTCGTAATCAGCCCCAGCATTTT

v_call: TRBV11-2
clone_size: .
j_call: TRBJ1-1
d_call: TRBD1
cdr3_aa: CASSPGQGSTEAFF
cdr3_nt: TGTGCCAGCAGCCCGGGACAGGGGAGCACTGAAGCTTTCTTT

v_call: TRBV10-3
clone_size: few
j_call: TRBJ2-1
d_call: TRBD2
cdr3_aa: CAISGGLDLYNEQFF
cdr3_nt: TGTGCCATCAGTGGGGGACTAGACCTCTACAATGAGCAGTTCTTC

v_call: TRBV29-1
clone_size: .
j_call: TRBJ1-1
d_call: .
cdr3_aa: CSVATGALQAFF
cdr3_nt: TGCAGCGTTGCGACAGGCGCCCTTCAGGCTTTCTTT

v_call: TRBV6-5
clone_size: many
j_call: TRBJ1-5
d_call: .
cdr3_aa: CASKSSAGQPQHF
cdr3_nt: TGTGCCAGCAAATCATCGGCAGGTCAGCCCCAGCATTTT

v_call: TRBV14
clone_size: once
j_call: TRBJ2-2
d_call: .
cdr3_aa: CASSQNRETGELFF
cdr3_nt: TGTGCCAGCAGCCAGAACAGGGAGACCGGGGAGCTGTTTTTT

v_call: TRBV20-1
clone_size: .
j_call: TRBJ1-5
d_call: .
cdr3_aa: CSASYGIDQPQHF
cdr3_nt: TGCAGTGCTAGTTATGGCATTGATCAGCCCCAGCATTTT

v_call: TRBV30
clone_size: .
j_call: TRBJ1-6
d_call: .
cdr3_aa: CAWRLPGLFNSPLHF
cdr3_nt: TGTGCCTGGCGTTTACCGGGTCTATTTAATTCACCCCTCCACTTT

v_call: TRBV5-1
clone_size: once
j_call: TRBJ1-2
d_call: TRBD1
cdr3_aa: CASSFNSGGNGYTF
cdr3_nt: TGCGCCAGCAGCTTTAACTCAGGGGGTAATGGCTACACCTTC

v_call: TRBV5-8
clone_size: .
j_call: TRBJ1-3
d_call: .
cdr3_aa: CASSFRGVNTIYF
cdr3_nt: TGTGCCAGCAGCTTTCGGGGTGTGAACACCATATATTTT

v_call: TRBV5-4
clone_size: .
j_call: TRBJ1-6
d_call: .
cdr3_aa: CASSFDTGTTQSPLHF
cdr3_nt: TGTGCCAGCAGCTTTGATACCGGGACAACGCAATCACCCCTCCACTTT

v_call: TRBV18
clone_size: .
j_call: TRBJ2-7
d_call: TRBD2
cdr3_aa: CASSPVSGGAVEQYF
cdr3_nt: TGTGCCAGCTCACCAGTTTCGGGAGGCGCGGTCGAGCAGTACTTC